This T cell receptor (beta chain) is drawn from a study of control samples from healthy donors and cancer patients. The CDR3 runs to 16 residues. CDR1 KGHDR and CDR2 SFDVKD come from the germline V gene. Deletions cut 4 bases from V and 2 bases from J, with 11 bases between. Here immunoSEQ multiplex PCR was the method, and the copy in TCRdb shows in-frame clones only, minus some. The sample consists of about 160,000 clones, nearly 96% of them appearing once. The sequence was obtained from a woman aged 25 to 39 in good health. Sequencing was performed on blood. The chain carries TRBV24-1 and TRBJ2-6, with D possibly TRBD1 on 6 matching bases. This CDR3 reads CATSDADRTGANVLTF. Here the CDR3 DNA reads TGTGCCACCAGTGACGCTGACAGGACTGGGGCCAACGTCCTGACTTTC.